Only a few counts were recorded for the clone carrying this T cell receptor (beta chain). This entry comes from a study of blood T cell repertoires in COVID-19. Overall study context: Acute and convalescent COVID-19 specimens originated in the United States, Italy and Spain. PBMCs, B-cell-depleted T cells, or T cells provided the cDNA or gDNA that made up the material.

Germline V gene sequence: CDR1 SGHKS, CDR2 YYEKEE (reference sequence). The CDR3 runs 16 residues. J was trimmed by 6 bases and V by 5 bases; bases with no gene match: 10. In the original analysis: Nucleated cell counts were estimated from reference gene primer amplification. TCRdb's copy holds only in-frame clones and misses some; the assay was immunoSEQ multiplex PCR. V, J and clone size reflect that table, while D and trimming were determined from the DNA. The sample contains about 160,000 clones, 70% to 90% of which appear only once. This receptor was taken from an elderly man with COVID-19, enrolled during active disease. The chain is built from TRBV5-5 and TRBJ2-4; 11 nucleotides align to TRBD1. The sequenced sample consisted of peripheral blood. CDR3 residues: CASSSISGTGGNIQYF. The CDR3 bases are TGTGCCAGCAGTTCTATATCCGGGACAGGGGGAAACATTCAGTACTTC.